The 32 T cell receptor beta chains given below trace back to one sample, sequenced in a study of Ad26.COV2.S vaccination and SARS-CoV-2 variants. Method: immunoSEQ multiplex PCR; TCRdb's copy keeps in-frame clones and lacks some. This sample carries about 390,000 clones, around 85% of them seen once, and the ten largest clones take roughly 3.2%. Regarding treatment: around 19 received Ad26.COV2.S at low or high dose, single or two shots; roughly five received placebo; per-sample allocation not given. It was on day 63 after the first vaccine or placebo injection that samples were taken. Source: peripheral blood, taken in a trial of Ad26.COV2.S vaccine versus placebo. The receptors shown here come from a person between 18 and 59 years old who received the Ad26.COV2.S COVID-19 vaccine or a placebo.

The V gene is TRBV11-2, the J gene TRBJ2-7; 10 bases map to TRBD1. The CDR3 runs 15 residues. The germline V gene has CDR1 SGHAT and CDR2 FQNNGV. Trimming removed 5 bases from V and 2 bases from J; junction bases left unmatched: 6. DNA for the CDR3: TGTGCCAGCAGCCACCGGGACAGGGGCACCTACGAGCAGTACTTC. The encoded protein is CASSHRDRGTYEQYF.

This chain joins TRBV10-2 and TRBJ1-2, with D maybe TRBD1 (5 bases). V shed 5 bases and J shed 0 bases, with 7 bases lying between them. CDR1 is WSHSY and CDR2 is SAAADI in the germline V gene. The length of the CDR3 is 13 residues. The CDR3 loop reads CASSMTANYGYTF. In nucleotides, the CDR3 is TGCGCCAGCAGTATGACAGCTAACTATGGCTACACCTTC.

V gene TRBV7-9 combines with J gene TRBJ1-1; unclear D gene. The CDR3 runs to 14 residues. With 2 bases removed from V and 1 base from J, the gap between germline ends came to 8 bases. The germline gives CDR1 SEHNR, CDR2 FQNEAQ (reference sequence). Written as DNA, the CDR3 is TGTGCCAGCAGCTTATCACAGTCGAACACTGAAGCTTTCTTT. Its protein is CASSLSQSNTEAFF.

The rearrangement joins TRBV5-4 to TRBJ2-7; TRBD1 is a possible D gene (6 bases). Per the germline V gene, CDR1 is SGHNT and CDR2 is YYREEE (reference sequence). The CDR3 consists of 13 residues. The germline V and J ends were trimmed by 4 bases and 4 bases, with 12 bases remaining between them. The chain's CDR3 is CASSRTRGYEQYF. Here the CDR3 DNA reads TGTGCCAGCAGCCGAACAAGGGGGTACGAGCAGTACTTC.

The gene calls are TRBV24-1 and TRBJ1-5, with D uncertain. Germline V gene lookup returns CDR1 KGHDR and CDR2 SFDVKD. This CDR3 contains 13 residues. V shed 5 bases and J shed 4 bases, with 8 bases lying between them. CDR3 region: CATSAGWNQPQHF. The CDR3 DNA reads TGTGCCACCAGTGCTGGCTGGAATCAGCCCCAGCATTTT.

The genes are TRBV19 and TRBJ1-3; no firm D call. The V end was cut by 5 bases, the J end by 0 bases, with 17 bases between. CDR1 LNHDA and CDR2 SQIVND come from the germline V gene (reference sequence). The length of the CDR3 is 17 residues. The CDR3 region has the DNA TGTGCCAGTAGTGTCCTCACCGGAGACAACTCTGGAAACACCATATATTTT. Translating it yields CASSVLTGDNSGNTIYF. Complete variable domain (other parts from reference TRBV19 and TRBJ1-3): DGGITQSPKYLFRKEGQNVTLSCEQNLNHDAMYWYRQDPGQGLRLIYYSQIVNDFQKGDIAEGYSVSREKKESFPLTVTSAQKNPTAFYLCASSVLTGDNSGNTIYFGEGSWLTVV.

J is TRBJ1-1 and V is TRBV10-3; 7 bases are a match to TRBD1. Germline values: CDR1 ENHRY, CDR2 SYGVKD. This CDR3 contains 12 residues. The V and J ends lost 5 bases and 7 bases, in that order; junction bases with no gene match: 4. The CDR3 DNA reads TGTGCCATCAGTCCCGGGACAGTTGAAGCTTTCTTT. Protein: CAISPGTVEAFF.

The V call is TRBV13, the J call TRBJ1-4, with no clear D. V was pared by 3 bases and J by 8 bases, with 10 bases between. In germline, CDR1 is PRHDT, CDR2 FYEKMQ (reference sequence). The CDR3 runs 13 residues. The DNA for the CDR3 is TGTGCCAGCAGCTTGGGGAGAGGAGAAAAACTGTTTTTT. Amino acids: CASSLGRGEKLFF.

The J gene is TRBJ2-3, the V gene TRBV6-1; no reliable D call. The CDR3 sequence is 13 residues long. In germline, CDR1 is MNHNS, CDR2 SASEGT. V was clipped by 1 base and J by 8 bases, with 10 bases between them. CDR3 nucleotides: TGTGCCAGCAGTGAAGTGCGGCCTCCTACGCAGTATTTT. This sequence encodes CASSEVRPPTQYF.

The chain has TRBV27 and TRBJ2-3, with D possibly called TRBD1 or TRBD2 (5 bases each). Germline V gene data show CDR1 as MNHEY and CDR2 as SMNVEV (reference sequence). The V end lost 4 bases, the J end lost 2 bases, and 13 bases lay between the germline ends. The CDR3 has 15 amino acids. The CDR3 spells CASSSHTGPTDTQYF. The CDR3 region has the DNA TGTGCCAGCAGTTCCCATACGGGGCCCACAGATACGCAGTATTTT.

This rearrangement joins TRBV25-1 to TRBJ1-1; tentative D call: TRBD1 (5 bases). Trimming stripped 6 bases from V and 11 bases from J, with 16 bases between. The CDR3 has 12 amino acids. Germline CDR1 and CDR2: MGHDK and SYGVNS. In DNA form, the CDR3 reads TGTGCCAGCAGGGACGGGGGAGATCGGGCTTTCTTT. It encodes CASRDGGDRAFF.

V and J are TRBV5-6 and TRBJ2-1; TRBD2 matches 9 bases. Germline V gene data show CDR1 as SGHDT and CDR2 as YYEEEE. The trim removed 7 bases at V and 7 bases at J, leaving 9 bases unmatched. The CDR3 has 14 amino acids. Written as DNA, the CDR3 is TGTGCCAGCCTATTTAGCGGGGGCCCGAATGAGCAGTTCTTC. Translation: CASLFSGGPNEQFF.

This chain links TRBV28 with TRBJ2-3; D possibly matches TRBD1 or TRBD2 (5 bases each). CDR1 MDHEN and CDR2 SYDVKM come from the germline V gene. Trimming took off 6 bases at V and 0 bases at J, with 19 bases between the two ends. The CDR3 is 17 residues long. The CDR3 region has the DNA TGTGCCAGCAGCCGTTGGGGGACCGTTTCTAGCACAGATACGCAGTATTTT. This codes for CASSRWGTVSSTDTQYF. Full variable domain (rest looked up from reference TRBV28 and TRBJ2-3): DVKVTQSSRYLVKRTGEKVFLECVQDMDHENMFWYRQDPGLGLRLIYFSYDVKMKEKGDIPEGYSVSREKKERFSLILESASTNQTSMYLCASSRWGTVSSTDTQYFGPGTRLTVL.

This chain connects TRBV23-1 to TRBJ2-1; D is possibly TRBD2 (6 bases). TRBV23-1 is marked as an open reading frame, function uncertain. Trimming stripped 3 bases from V and 2 bases from J, with 14 bases between. CDR3 size: 16 residues. Here the CDR3 DNA reads TGCGCCAGCAGTCACCTCGGGGGAGCCACCTACAATGAGCAGTTCTTC. Encoded protein: CASSHLGGATYNEQFF.

This chain connects TRBV6-1 to TRBJ1-1, with no clear D. CDR3 length: 14 amino acids. Trimming left V 2 bases short and J 0 bases short, with 7 bases between. CDR1 MNHNS and CDR2 SASEGT come from the germline V gene. CDR3 bases: TGTGCCAGCAGTGAACTCCAAGTGAACACTGAAGCTTTCTTT. Amino acids: CASSELQVNTEAFF.

The chain links TRBV5-1 to TRBJ2-3, with 7 bases matching TRBD2. The germline V gene has CDR1 SGHRS and CDR2 YFSETQ. V trimming: 5 bases; J trimming: 5 bases; junction bases outside the gene matches: 8. This CDR3 contains 14 residues. CDR3 region: CASSLLARGDTQYF. In DNA, the CDR3 is TGCGCCAGCAGTTTACTAGCGAGAGGAGATACGCAGTATTTT.

The chain is built from TRBV6-5 and TRBJ1-1; the match to TRBD1 covers 9 bases. Germline V gene lookup returns CDR1 MNHEY and CDR2 SVGAGI. V shed 5 bases, J shed 5 bases, and the junction held 3 bases outside the gene matches. CDR3 length equals 13 residues. CDR3: CASSRDRATEAFF. CDR3 nucleotide sequence: TGTGCCAGCAGTAGGGACAGGGCTACTGAAGCTTTCTTT.

The chain links TRBV6-5 to TRBJ2-7; D remains unclear. The ends were cut back, 0 bases at V and 1 base at J, with 10 bases in the middle. This CDR3 region has 15 residues. CDR1 and CDR2 from the germline V gene are MNHEY and SVGAGI. The DNA of the CDR3 is TGTGCCAGCAGTTACTCCCTCCTTATATCCTACGAGCAGTACTTC. Protein: CASSYSLLISYEQYF.

The CDR3 spells CASSESLEGTNIQYF. CDR3 in DNA: TGCGCCAGCAGTGAGTCTTTGGAGGGGACGAACATTCAGTACTTC. The chain joins TRBV10-1 to TRBJ2-4; tentative D call: TRBD2 (6 bases). Between the trimmed V and J ends, which lost 0 bases and 7 bases, there was a span of 13 bases. The CDR3 totals 15 residues. The germline gives CDR1 WNHNN, CDR2 SYGVQD (reference sequence).

The chain links TRBV14 to TRBJ1-1; D uncertain. V dropped 1 base and J dropped 1 base, with 4 bases sitting between them. CDR3 length equals 13 residues. In germline, CDR1 is SGHDN, CDR2 FVKESK. The CDR3 here is CASSQAWNTEAFF. The CDR3, as DNA: TGTGCCAGCAGCCAAGCTTGGAACACTGAAGCTTTCTTT.

This clone was detected once. Other DNA sequences in the same sample also yield this CDR3. The V gene is TRBV7-2, the J gene TRBJ2-7; D ambiguous. V was clipped by 0 bases and J by 2 bases, with 8 bases between them. Looked up from germline, CDR1 is SGHTA and CDR2 is FQGNSA. This CDR3 comprises 14 residues. The CDR3 protein is CASSLADGAYEQYF. The CDR3 DNA reads TGTGCCAGCAGCTTAGCCGATGGAGCCTACGAGCAGTACTTC.

This clone was observed a handful of times. CDR3 region: CASSPDTLNQPQHF. The CDR3 DNA sequence: TGTGCCAGCAGCCCAGACACCCTCAATCAGCCCCAGCATTTT. V and J are TRBV6-2 or TRBV6-3 and TRBJ1-5; D is unresolved. The ends were cut back, 6 bases at V and 3 bases at J, with 12 bases in the middle. This CDR3 contains 14 residues. Germline CDR1 and CDR2: MNHEY and SVGEGT.

This clone was counted once. The genes are TRBV11-2 and TRBJ1-6; a weak D match, TRBD1 (6 bases). Germline CDR1 reads SGHAT; CDR2 reads FQNNGV. The length of the CDR3 is 16 residues. With 5 bases removed from V and 7 bases from J, the gap between germline ends came to 18 bases. The CDR3 loop is CASSGHRDKLNSPLHF. For the CDR3, the DNA is TGTGCCAGCAGCGGGCACCGGGACAAACTAAATTCACCCCTCCACTTT. Looking up the rest from reference TRBV11-2 and TRBJ1-6 gives the full variable domain: EAGVAQSPRYKIIEKRQSVAFWCNPISGHATLYWYQQILGQGPKLLIQFQNNGVVDDSQLPKDRFSAERLKGVDSTLKIQPAKLEDSAVYLCASSGHRDKLNSPLHFGNGTRLTVT.

The chain recombines TRBV10-3 with TRBJ2-7; 9 bases line up with TRBD1. The germline V gene encodes CDR1 ENHRY and CDR2 SYGVKD. The junction had 2 bases not matched to a gene; V was cut back by 4 bases and J by 7 bases. This CDR3 comprises 12 residues. The DNA for the CDR3 is TGTGCCATCAGTGGGGGACAGGGTGAGCAGTACTTC. It codes for CAISGGQGEQYF.

The J gene is TRBJ1-1, the V gene TRBV2; no clear D. Germline CDR1 is SNHLY and CDR2 is FYNNEI. The CDR3 length is 14 residues. Trimming took 7 bases from V and 6 from J, leaving 18 bases between them. CDR3 in DNA: TGTGCCAGCAAGAACGAGGCTGGCCTCGCTGAAGCTTTCTTT. Translating it yields CASKNEAGLAEAFF.

The chain links TRBV5-4 to TRBJ2-5; D perhaps matches TRBD1 (5 bases). This CDR3 has 13 residues. Deletions cut 3 bases from V and 1 base from J, with 7 bases between. Germline V lookup: CDR1 SGHNT, CDR2 YYREEE (reference sequence). CDR3 sequence (DNA): TGTGCCAGCAGCTCGGACATCCAAGAGACCCAGTACTTC. It specifies CASSSDIQETQYF.

The V call is TRBV19, the J call TRBJ1-1; D unresolved. This CDR3 region has 14 residues. Trimming cost V 5 bases and J 0 bases, with 10 bases left between them. Germline loops: CDR1 LNHDA, CDR2 SQIVND (reference sequence). In DNA, the CDR3 is TGTGCCAGTAGTGACGGGGTCATGAACACTGAAGCTTTCTTT. This translates into CASSDGVMNTEAFF.

Only one count was recorded for this clone. J is TRBJ1-1 and V is TRBV18; no clear D gene. Trimming shortened V by 6 bases and J by 1 base, and 6 bases separated the two germline ends. The CDR3 consists of 12 residues. Germline-derived CDR1 and CDR2 are KGHSH and LQKENI. CDR3 residues: CASSVPNTEAFF. In nucleotides, the CDR3 is TGTGCCAGCTCCGTGCCGAACACTGAAGCTTTCTTT.

The rearrangement uses TRBV27 and TRBJ1-2; D not resolved. This CDR3 spans 13 amino acids. The germline V and J ends were trimmed by 5 bases and 4 bases, with 11 bases remaining between them. Germline V gene data show CDR1 as MNHEY and CDR2 as SMNVEV (reference sequence). The CDR3 coding sequence is TGTGCCAGCAGTCCCGGACGATTCTATGGCTACACCTTC. It yields the protein CASSPGRFYGYTF.

The chain combines TRBV2 with TRBJ2-1; 13 bases agree with TRBD2. J was trimmed by 2 bases and V by 7 bases; bases with no gene match: 2. Germline CDR1 is SNHLY and CDR2 is FYNNEI. This CDR3 spans 15 amino acids. This CDR3 is CASTGLAGAYNEQFF. The CDR3 nucleotides are TGTGCCAGCACCGGACTAGCGGGGGCCTACAATGAGCAGTTCTTC. The full variable domain, in which reference TRBV2 and TRBJ2-1 provide the parts outside the CDR3, is EPEVTQTPSHQVTQMGQEVILRCVPISNHLYFYWYRQILGQKVEFLVSFYNNEISEKSEIFDDQFSVERPDGSNFTLKIRSTKLEDSAMYFCASTGLAGAYNEQFFGPGTRLTVL.

The V and J genes are TRBV13 and TRBJ1-5, with 8 positions matching TRBD1. The CDR3 is 15 amino acids. Trimming took 4 bases from V and 4 from J; bases not matched to a gene: 6. Germline-derived CDR1 and CDR2 are PRHDT and FYEKMQ (reference sequence). The CDR3 region has the DNA TGTGCCAGCAGCTGGGGGACAGGTTCGAATCAGCCCCAGCATTTT. Translating gives CASSWGTGSNQPQHF.

The chain couples TRBV19 to TRBJ1-1; D is possibly TRBD1 (5 bases). The germline gives CDR1 LNHDA, CDR2 SQIVND (reference sequence). Trimming stripped 7 bases from V and 0 bases from J, with 9 bases between. The length of the CDR3 is 13 residues. In DNA, the CDR3 is TGTGCCAGTAATACAGGAATGAACACTGAAGCTTTCTTT. The encoded protein is CASNTGMNTEAFF.